The source of this T cell receptor beta chain is a study of blood T cells in healthy people across ages. The CDR3 length is 16 residues. The germline V gene has CDR1 SGDLS and CDR2 YYNGEE. The germline V and J ends were trimmed by 0 bases and 5 bases, with 15 bases remaining between them. Using a J-beta primer mix together with a sample-barcoded 5' primer, a second PCR was run for about 6 to 12 cycles. TCRdb called the 5' RACE reads again in MiXCR, with one record for every CDR3 protein. The sample lists more than 1 million distinct CDR3 sequences; 35% to 55% were seen once. This clonotype originated in a woman in her fifties or sixties in good health. The genes are TRBV9 and TRBJ2-1, with D perhaps matching TRBD2 (5 bases). The material sequenced was blood. The CDR3 loop is CASSVGLGEGDNEQFF. The CDR3 bases are TGTGCCAGCAGCGTAGGGCTCGGGGAAGGAGACAATGAGCAGTTCTTC.